Below, 28 T cell receptor beta chains from the same sample are listed, as sequenced in a study of long-term antiretroviral therapy in people with HIV. Samples were assayed with immunoSEQ v3.0 at survey level. Assay: immunoSEQ multiplex PCR; the TCRdb copy retains only in-frame clones and omits some. Of just over 35,000 clones listed, approximately 80% are singletons. This material consisted of unsorted PBMCs, taken 0.6 years after starting antiretroviral therapy. The receptor source for this set is a man aged 18 to 29 with HIV.

The V call is TRBV14, the J call TRBJ2-2, with TRBD1 matching over 7 bases. CDR3 size: 16 residues. With V trimmed by 4 bases and J by 4 bases, 9 bases remained unmatched. Per germline, CDR1 SGHDN and CDR2 FVKESK. The CDR3 sequence: CASSPKGGPATGELFF. Here the CDR3 DNA reads TGTGCCAGCAGCCCTAAAGGGGGCCCGGCCACCGGGGAGCTGTTTTTT.

With regard to this clone: The sample has other DNA sequences that encode this CDR3 too. The J gene is TRBJ2-1, the V gene TRBV5-8, with 7 bases that match TRBD2. The CDR3 has 13 residues. Germline-derived CDR1 and CDR2 are SGHTS and YDEGEE. Losses at the gene ends were 0 bases for V and 6 bases for J; bases not matched to a gene: 0. Written as DNA, the CDR3 is TGTGCCAGCAGCTTGGCGGGGGGCAATGAGCAGTTCTTC. This encodes CASSLAGGNEQFF.

The V and J genes are TRBV27 and TRBJ2-6; no definite D call. Per germline, CDR1 MNHEY and CDR2 SMNVEV (reference sequence). There are 14 residues in the CDR3. Trimming pared 4 bases from V and 3 bases from J, leaving 7 bases between. CDR3: CASSYMSGANVLTF. CDR3 DNA: TGTGCCAGCAGTTACATGAGTGGGGCCAACGTCCTGACTTTC.

The chain is built from TRBV7-9 and TRBJ2-4; D is possibly TRBD2 (6 bases). Trimming cost V 5 bases and J 8 bases, with 16 bases left between them. Per germline, CDR1 SEHNR and CDR2 FQNEAQ (reference sequence). There are 14 residues in the CDR3. The CDR3, as DNA: TGTGCCAGCAGCCGGGCGACTAGTGGAGACATTCAGTACTTC. Translated: CASSRATSGDIQYF.

The count of this clone is one. The V and J genes are TRBV29-1 and TRBJ2-2; 7 nucleotides align to TRBD2. Germline trimming cut 7 bases from V and 8 bases from J; bases unmatched to any gene: 25. The CDR3 is 18 amino acids. The germline CDR1 and CDR2 sequences are SQVTM and ANQGSEA. The CDR3 here is CSADLGGLGGTVTGELFF. The CDR3 region has the DNA TGCAGCGCCGACCTGGGGGGGTTGGGCGGCACGGTTACTGGGGAGCTGTTTTTT.

This clone was counted between two and nine times. V gene TRBV5-1 combines with J gene TRBJ2-7; 7 positions agree with TRBD1. This CDR3 contains 14 residues. Germline-derived CDR1 and CDR2 are SGHRS and YFSETQ. The V and J ends lost 8 bases and 2 bases, in that order; junction bases with no gene match: 10. The CDR3 region is CASKGGRSPYEQYF. CDR3 DNA sequence: TGCGCCAGTAAAGGGGGCCGATCTCCCTACGAGCAGTACTTC.

This chain links TRBV7-2 with TRBJ2-7; D is undetermined. In germline, CDR1 is SGHTA, CDR2 FQGNSA. V dropped 4 bases and J dropped 3 bases, with 10 bases sitting between them. The CDR3 is made up of 13 amino acids. The CDR3 loop is CASSSTGLYEQYF. The CDR3 DNA sequence: TGTGCCAGCAGCTCGACGGGCCTCTACGAGCAGTACTTC.

This chain joins TRBV15 and TRBJ2-2, with D unclear. Germline CDR1 LNHNV, CDR2 YYDKDF (reference sequence). This CDR3 has 14 amino acids. Trimming took off 0 bases at V and 3 bases at J, with 5 bases between the two ends. Written as DNA, the CDR3 is TGTGCCACCAGCAGAGATGATTACACCGGGGAGCTGTTTTTT. Encoded protein: CATSRDDYTGELFF.

The gene calls are TRBV5-1 and TRBJ2-7, with 7 nucleotides matching TRBD1. Germline V gives CDR1 SGHRS, CDR2 YFSETQ. The CDR3 is 14 residues long. The V gene end was trimmed by 4 bases and the J gene end by 3 bases; junction bases not matched to a gene: 7. CDR3 residues: CASSTDRQGYEQYF. For the CDR3, the DNA is TGCGCCAGCAGCACGGACAGGCAGGGCTACGAGCAGTACTTC.

This clone is categorized as medium-sized. The J gene is TRBJ1-2, the V gene TRBV9; TRBD1 aligns across 8 bases. Germline V gives CDR1 SGDLS, CDR2 YYNGEE. The CDR3 loop spans 15 amino acids. The V and J ends lost 4 bases and 1 base, in that order; junction bases with no gene match: 6. CDR3 DNA: TGTGCCAGCAGCAGACCAGGGGGCGTTAACTATGGCTACACCTTC. Translating it yields CASSRPGGVNYGYTF.

V and J are TRBV9 and TRBJ2-3; tentatively, D is TRBD2 (5 bases). Germline values: CDR1 SGDLS, CDR2 YYNGEE. This CDR3 comprises 15 residues. Between the trimmed V and J ends, which lost 0 bases and 2 bases, there was a span of 10 bases. CDR3 bases: TGTGCCAGCAGCGTAGGACTACTACTCACAGATACGCAGTATTTT. Translation: CASSVGLLLTDTQYF.

The chain couples TRBV19 to TRBJ2-1; TRBD2 agrees at 11 bases. This CDR3 has 16 residues. Per germline, CDR1 LNHDA and CDR2 SQIVND (reference sequence). The J segment lost 4 bases and the V segment lost 2 bases, leaving 4 bases of the junction unmatched. CDR3 in amino acids: CASSILGLAEYNEQFF. DNA for the CDR3: TGTGCCAGTAGTATATTGGGACTAGCGGAGTACAATGAGCAGTTCTTC.

V usage is TRBV10-2 and J usage is TRBJ2-7; no firm D call. Germline CDR1 and CDR2: WSHSY and SAAADI. The germline V and J ends were trimmed by 7 bases and 0 bases, with 13 bases remaining between them. This CDR3 contains 14 residues. DNA of the CDR3: TGCGCCAGCATGCCCAGGACGGACTCCTACGAGCAGTACTTC. It is translated as CASMPRTDSYEQYF.

J is TRBJ2-2 and V is TRBV9; D is possibly TRBD2 (5 bases). The V end was cut by 0 bases, the J end by 6 bases, with 18 bases between. This CDR3 is built from 17 residues. CDR1 and CDR2 from the germline V gene are SGDLS and YYNGEE. The CDR3 nucleotides read TGTGCCAGCAGCGTAGCGGGCTCGAGGGCCCTGCCCGGGGAGCTGTTTTTT. It translates to CASSVAGSRALPGELFF.

The chain is built from TRBV18 and TRBJ2-3; tentatively, D is TRBD1 (5 bases). CDR3 size: 15 residues. The germline CDR1 and CDR2 sequences are KGHSH and LQKENI. Trimming cost V 1 base and J 8 bases, with 16 bases left between them. The CDR3 loop is CASSPQGNPQGTQYF. The CDR3 coding sequence is TGTGCCAGCTCACCACAGGGAAACCCGCAGGGTACGCAGTATTTT.

The J gene is TRBJ2-7, the V gene TRBV7-9, with a tentative D call TRBD1 (6 bases). Germline V gene sequence: CDR1 SEHNR, CDR2 FQNEAQ (reference sequence). The V gene lost 3 bases and the J gene lost 5 bases, with 14 bases spanning the gap. There are 14 residues in the CDR3. The CDR3 here is CASSLGQGFDEQYF. CDR3 sequence (DNA): TGTGCCAGCAGCTTGGGGCAGGGGTTCGACGAGCAGTACTTC.

This chain uses TRBV7-8 with TRBJ2-5; D assignment may be TRBD1 or TRBD2 (5 bases each). The CDR3 length is 14 residues. Trimming removed 3 bases from V and 7 bases from J, with 15 bases in between. Germline values: CDR1 SGHVS, CDR2 FQNEAQ. CDR3 nucleotides: TGTGCCAGCAGCTTGCACCGGGGTGGGGGGACCCAGTACTTC. Translation gives CASSLHRGGGTQYF. Drawing the rest from reference TRBV7-8 and TRBJ2-5, the complete variable domain is GAGVSQSPRYKVAKRGQDVALRCDPISGHVSLFWYQQALGQGPEFLTYFQNEAQLDKSGLPSDRFFAERPEGSVSTLKIQRTQQEDSAVYLCASSLHRGGGTQYFGPGTRLLVL.

This sequence joins TRBV27 and TRBJ2-3; D is possibly TRBD1 (5 bases). Trimming stripped 3 bases from V and 0 bases from J, with 7 bases between. This CDR3 has 14 residues. The germline CDR1 and CDR2 sequences are MNHEY and SMNVEV (reference sequence). The CDR3 loop is CASSFRQSTDTQYF. The CDR3 region has the DNA TGTGCCAGCAGTTTCAGACAGAGCACAGATACGCAGTATTTT.

The sample holds one count of this clone. This chain uses TRBV28 with TRBJ2-4; 9 nucleotides line up with TRBD1. This CDR3 spans 18 amino acids. CDR1 is MDHEN and CDR2 is SYDVKM in the germline V gene. The V segment lost 4 bases and the J segment 3 bases; nucleotides outside the gene matches: 13. Here the CDR3 DNA reads TGTGCCAGCAGTTGGGACAGGGTTTTCGAGGTTGGCAAAAACATTCAGTACTTC. It specifies CASSWDRVFEVGKNIQYF.

This clone was counted only a few times. The chain carries TRBV6-5 and TRBJ1-5, with D unresolved. V lost 2 bases to trimming and J lost 2 bases, with 4 bases between them. The CDR3 contains 13 residues. CDR1 MNHEY and CDR2 SVGAGI come from the germline V gene. The CDR3: CASSYGGNQPQHF. The CDR3 region has the DNA TGTGCCAGCAGTTACGGGGGCAATCAGCCCCAGCATTTT.

V and J are TRBV7-2 and TRBJ2-1; TRBD1 matches at 9 bases. Germline V lookup: CDR1 SGHTA, CDR2 FQGNSA. With 5 bases clipped from V and 4 bases from J, the junction kept 6 bases outside the gene matches. CDR3 length equals 15 residues. The CDR3 DNA reads as TGTGCCAGCAGCCTCGGGACAGGGCTGTACAATGAGCAGTTCTTC. This sequence encodes CASSLGTGLYNEQFF.

The rearrangement joins TRBV14 to TRBJ2-3, with TRBD2 as a possible D gene (6 bases). There are 14 residues in the CDR3. V lost 1 base, J lost 4 bases, and 9 bases lay in between. Germline V gene sequence: CDR1 SGHDN, CDR2 FVKESK. This CDR3 reads CASSQAGAPDTQYF. DNA of the CDR3: TGTGCCAGCAGCCAAGCGGGAGCCCCAGATACGCAGTATTTT.

V usage is TRBV6-5 and J usage is TRBJ1-1; D call uncertain. The ends were cut back, 6 bases at V and 6 bases at J, with 14 bases in the middle. CDR1 is MNHEY and CDR2 is SVGAGI in the germline V gene. The CDR3 is 13 residues long. The CDR3 region has the DNA TGTGCCAGCAGAAGAAACGTGGATTCTGAAGCTTTCTTT. Its protein is CASRRNVDSEAFF.

The V and J genes are TRBV25-1 and TRBJ2-2, with TRBD1 as a possible D gene (5 bases). There are 11 residues in the CDR3. Germline assignment: CDR1 MGHDK and CDR2 SYGVNS. The V gene lost 7 bases and the J gene lost 5 bases, with 5 bases spanning the gap. For the CDR3, the DNA is TGTGCCAGCACAGGGACCGGGGAGCTGTTTTTT. It encodes CASTGTGELFF. Looking up the rest from reference TRBV25-1 and TRBJ2-2 gives the full variable domain: EADIYQTPRYLVIGTGKKITLECSQTMGHDKMYWYQQDPGMELHLIHYSYGVNSTEKGDLSSESTVSRIRTEHFPLTLESARPSHTSQYLCASTGTGELFFGEGSRLTVL.

This clone has only one observation. The chain carries TRBV6-5 and TRBJ1-5; D remains ambiguous. Trimming removed 5 bases at V and 13 bases at J, with 18 bases between. Germline V CDR1 and CDR2: MNHEY, SVGAGI. The CDR3 spans 13 residues. CDR3 DNA: TGTGCCAGCAGTGAAGCGCCCAAGTCAAGACAGCATTTT. It codes for CASSEAPKSRQHF.

V usage is TRBV6-5 and J usage is TRBJ2-1, with D maybe TRBD2 (6 bases). Trimming left V 2 bases short and J 2 bases short, with 13 bases between. CDR3 length: 16 amino acids. The germline V gene encodes CDR1 MNHEY and CDR2 SVGAGI. The CDR3, as DNA: TGTGCCAGCAGTTACACCGGGACTGACCCCTACAATGAGCAGTTCTTC. Protein sequence: CASSYTGTDPYNEQFF.

The chain recombines TRBV18 with TRBJ2-5; 8 nucleotides align to TRBD2. Germline V gene sequence: CDR1 KGHSH, CDR2 LQKENI. The CDR3 has 15 amino acids. The trim removed 1 base at V and 5 bases at J, leaving 6 bases unmatched. CDR3 sequence: CASSPQAGAGETQYF. The CDR3 nucleotides read TGTGCCAGCTCACCACAAGCGGGAGCCGGGGAGACCCAGTACTTC.

The genes are TRBV19 and TRBJ2-7, with TRBD1 matching 11 bases. This CDR3 spans 14 amino acids. After removal of 5 bases from V and 2 bases from J, the junction contained 2 bases not matched to a gene. Germline loops: CDR1 LNHDA, CDR2 SQIVND (reference sequence). CDR3 region: CASSPGQGAYEQYF. The DNA of the CDR3 is TGTGCCAGTAGTCCGGGACAGGGGGCCTACGAGCAGTACTTC.